Here is one T cell receptor beta chain with its context. Only in-frame clones appear in the TCRdb table, and some are missing; sequencing was by immunoSEQ multiplex PCR. This sample has about 210,000 clones, with 87% found just once. The record originates from a study of blood T cell repertoires in COVID-19. Germline-derived CDR1 and CDR2 are SGHVS and FQNEAQ. The CDR3 is 21 residues long. V was trimmed by 1 base and J by 4 bases, leaving 31 bases between them. The chain recombines TRBV7-8 with TRBJ1-1, with a possible D match to TRBD1 (5 bases). The TCR sequence derives from a man in his thirties or forties in a cohort exposed to, infected with or recovered from COVID-19 (not recorded which). The sample was PBMCs or T cells enriched from blood (not recorded which). CDR3 in amino acids: CASSLVARPAPGEARSTEAFF. DNA of the CDR3: TGTGCCAGCAGCTTAGTTGCGCGGCCGGCGCCGGGGGAAGCTAGATCCACTGAAGCTTTCTTT.